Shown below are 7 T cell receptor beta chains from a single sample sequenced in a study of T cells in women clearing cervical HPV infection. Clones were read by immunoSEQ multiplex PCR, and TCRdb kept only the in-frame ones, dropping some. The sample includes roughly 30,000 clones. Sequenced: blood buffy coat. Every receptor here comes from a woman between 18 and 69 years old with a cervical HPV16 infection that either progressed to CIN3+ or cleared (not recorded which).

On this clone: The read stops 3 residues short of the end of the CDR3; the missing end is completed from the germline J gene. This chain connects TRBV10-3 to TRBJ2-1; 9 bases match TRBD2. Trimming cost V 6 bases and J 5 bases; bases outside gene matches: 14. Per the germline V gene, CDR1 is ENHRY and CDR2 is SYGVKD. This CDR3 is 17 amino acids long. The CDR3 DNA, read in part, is TGTGCCATCAGCTCGTCCTCGCCACTAGCGGGCCACAATGAG. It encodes CAISSSSPLAGHNE. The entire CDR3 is CAISSSSPLAGHNEQFF.

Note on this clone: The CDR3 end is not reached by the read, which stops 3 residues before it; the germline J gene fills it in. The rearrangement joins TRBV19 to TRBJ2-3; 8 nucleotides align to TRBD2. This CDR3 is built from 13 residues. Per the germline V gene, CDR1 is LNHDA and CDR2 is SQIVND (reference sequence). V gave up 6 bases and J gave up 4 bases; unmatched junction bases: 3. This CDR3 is CASRVAGSDTQYF. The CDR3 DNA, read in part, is TGTGCCAGTAGGGTAGCGGGATCAGATACG.

Partial CDR3 DNA: TGCGCCAGCAGCTGGGGGGGGGCCGCCTCTGGAAACACC. It specifies CASSWGGAASGNT. The whole CDR3 region reads CASSWGGAASGNTIYF. The chain links TRBV5-1 to TRBJ1-3; D is perhaps TRBD1 (6 bases). The read ends 3 residues early relative to the CDR3; the germline J gene fills the gap. Trimming shortened V by 3 bases and J by 0 bases, and 13 bases separated the two germline ends. The CDR3 extends over 16 amino acids. Germline CDR1 and CDR2: SGHRS and YFSETQ.

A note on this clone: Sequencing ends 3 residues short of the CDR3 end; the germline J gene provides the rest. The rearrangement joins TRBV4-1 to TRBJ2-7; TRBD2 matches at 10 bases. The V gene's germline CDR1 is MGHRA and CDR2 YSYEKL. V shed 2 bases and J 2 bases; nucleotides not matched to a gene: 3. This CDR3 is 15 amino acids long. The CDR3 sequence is CASSQRTSGAYEQYF. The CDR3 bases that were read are TGCGCCAGCAGCCAAAGGACTAGCGGAGCCTACGAG.

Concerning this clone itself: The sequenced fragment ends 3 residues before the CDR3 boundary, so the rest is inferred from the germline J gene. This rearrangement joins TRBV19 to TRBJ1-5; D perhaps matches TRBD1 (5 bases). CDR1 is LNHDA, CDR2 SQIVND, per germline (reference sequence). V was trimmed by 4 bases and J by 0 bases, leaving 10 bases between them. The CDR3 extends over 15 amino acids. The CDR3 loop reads CASSNGHFSNQPQHF. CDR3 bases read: TGTGCCAGTAGTAATGGACACTTTAGCAATCAGCCC.

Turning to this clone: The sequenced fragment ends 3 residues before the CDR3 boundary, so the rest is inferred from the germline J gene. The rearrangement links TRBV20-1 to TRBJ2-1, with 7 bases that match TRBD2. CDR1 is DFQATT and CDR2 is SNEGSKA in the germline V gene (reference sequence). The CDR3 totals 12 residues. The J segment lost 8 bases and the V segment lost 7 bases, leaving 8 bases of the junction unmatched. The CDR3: CSGMTSLDEQFF. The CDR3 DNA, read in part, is TGCAGTGGCATGACTAGCTTGGATGAG.

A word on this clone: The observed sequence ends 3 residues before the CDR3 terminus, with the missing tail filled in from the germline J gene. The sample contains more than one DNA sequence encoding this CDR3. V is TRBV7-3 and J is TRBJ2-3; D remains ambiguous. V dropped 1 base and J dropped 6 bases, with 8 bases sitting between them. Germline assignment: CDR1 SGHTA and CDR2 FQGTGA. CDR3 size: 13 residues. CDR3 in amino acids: CASSLSSLDTQYF. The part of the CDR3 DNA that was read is TGTGCCAGCAGCTTAAGTAGTCTGGATACG.